These 31 T cell receptor beta chains originate from one sample sequenced in a study of CD8+CD57+ T cells in acquired aplastic anemia. Using genomic DNA as the template, TCR beta VDJ and CDR3 profiling was carried out. One entry per CDR3 protein, called by TCRdb with MiXCR from the reads. The sample includes a few hundred thousand distinct CDR3 sequences, roughly a third of them seen just once. Before being chosen for sequencing, patients had shown CD8+CD57+ cell expansion by flow cytometry. Sequenced input: sorted CD4+, CD8+, or CD8+CD57+ T cells (not recorded which) from PBMCs. The receptors stem from a human donor with aplastic anemia.

The chain has TRBV20-1 and TRBJ2-7; tentatively, D is TRBD2 (5 bases). The CDR3 is 15 residues long. The V end lost 0 bases, the J end lost 0 bases, and 12 bases lay between the germline ends. Germline CDR1 is DFQATT and CDR2 is SNEGSKA (reference sequence). CDR3 amino acids: CSAREVGKYSYEQYF. The CDR3 coding sequence is TGCAGTGCTAGAGAAGTCGGGAAATACTCCTACGAGCAGTACTTC.

The J gene is TRBJ2-7, the V gene TRBV2, with TRBD1 matching 9 bases. Trimming removed 8 bases from V and 6 bases from J; junction bases left unmatched: 2. The length of the CDR3 is 11 residues. The V gene's germline CDR1 is SNHLY and CDR2 FYNNEI. The CDR3 region has the DNA TGTGCCAGCGGGACAGGGACCGAGCAGTACTTC. Protein sequence: CASGTGTEQYF.

This clonotype is a singleton in its sample. The chain couples TRBV9 to TRBJ1-2; TRBD1 is a possible D gene (5 bases). The CDR3 is 17 amino acids. V dropped 0 bases and J dropped 4 bases, with 19 bases sitting between them. Germline CDR1 reads SGDLS; CDR2 reads YYNGEE. In DNA, the CDR3 is TGTGCCAGCAGCGTAGGGGGGTGGGGTGCAAATCTCTATGGCTACACCTTC. Protein product: CASSVGGWGANLYGYTF.

This clonotype was detected many times. The CDR3 sequence is CASSIIGQGVETQYF. The CDR3 nucleotides are TGTGCCAGTAGTATCATTGGACAGGGGGTTGAGACCCAGTACTTC. The rearrangement links TRBV19 to TRBJ2-5; 10 bases fit TRBD1. The trim removed 3 bases at V and 5 bases at J, leaving 6 bases unmatched. Germline V CDR1 and CDR2: LNHDA, SQIVND (reference sequence). There are 15 residues in the CDR3.

The J gene is TRBJ1-2, the V gene TRBV9, with 9 bases identical to TRBD1. The CDR3 covers 15 residues. With V trimmed by 0 bases and J by 7 bases, 7 bases remained unmatched. The germline gives CDR1 SGDLS, CDR2 YYNGEE. CDR3 loop: CASSVGGQGWSGYTF. CDR3 nucleotide sequence: TGTGCCAGCAGCGTAGGGGGACAGGGATGGAGTGGCTACACCTTC. Supplemented by reference TRBV9 and TRBJ1-2, the full variable domain reads DSGVTQTPKHLITATGQRVTLRCSPRSGDLSVYWYQQSLDQGLQFLIQYYNGEERAKGNILERFSAQQFPDLHSELNLSSLELGDSALYFCASSVGGQGWSGYTFGSGTRLTVV.

This chain joins TRBV5-1 and TRBJ1-5; no reliable D call. CDR3 length: 13 residues. Germline-derived CDR1 and CDR2 are SGHRS and YFSETQ. V shed 0 bases and J shed 6 bases, with 7 bases lying between them. CDR3 DNA sequence: TGCGCCAGCAGCTTGGAACCAAGTCAGCCCCAGCATTTT. As protein: CASSLEPSQPQHF.

This clonotype was counted at least ten times. V and J are TRBV2 and TRBJ1-5, with 8 bases that match TRBD1. Per germline, CDR1 SNHLY and CDR2 FYNNEI. CDR3 length: 17 residues. Trimming removed 6 bases from V and 0 bases from J; junction bases left unmatched: 10. The CDR3 nucleotides read TGTGCCAGCAGGGACAGGGAGGGCGTATATAGCAATCAGCCCCAGCATTTT. Its translation is CASRDREGVYSNQPQHF.

Concerning this clonotype: Being one base from a much bigger clone, this may be a read error. The chain joins TRBV7-2 to TRBJ1-5, with D possibly matching TRBD1 (5 bases). The CDR3 covers 14 residues. V lost 5 bases to trimming and J lost 6 bases, with 14 bases between them. Germline assignment: CDR1 SGHTA and CDR2 FQGNSA. The DNA for the CDR3 is TGTGCCAGCAGCCCGAACAGGATGAGTCAGCCCCAGCATTTT. Its translation: CASSPNRMSQPQHF.

This rearrangement joins TRBV20-1 to TRBJ2-1; D remains ambiguous. Trimming took off 3 bases at V and 0 bases at J, with 15 bases between the two ends. The length of the CDR3 is 16 residues. Germline V gene lookup returns CDR1 DFQATT and CDR2 SNEGSKA (reference sequence). CDR3 DNA sequence: TGCAGTGCTAGCCTACTCCATAGAAGCTCCTACAATGAGCAGTTCTTC. Translated, it gives CSASLLHRSSYNEQFF.

A note on this clonotype: A much larger clone is a single base away; this may be a read error. This chain uses TRBV9 with TRBJ2-7; D not resolved. The germline V gene has CDR1 SGDLS and CDR2 YYNGEE. The CDR3 length is 13 residues. Deletions cut 4 bases from V and 1 base from J, with 9 bases between. Written as DNA, the CDR3 is TGTGCCAGCAGCATAACGGGTTCCTACGAGCAGTACTTC. Its protein product is CASSITGSYEQYF.

V usage is TRBV5-1 and J usage is TRBJ2-7, with 15 bases lining up with TRBD2. Per the germline V gene, CDR1 is SGHRS and CDR2 is YFSETQ. This CDR3 has 17 residues. The junction had 7 bases not matched to a gene; V was cut back by 5 bases and J by 1 base. CDR3 sequence: CASSAGLAGGRSYEQYF. The CDR3 bases are TGCGCCAGCAGTGCGGGACTAGCGGGGGGACGATCCTACGAGCAGTACTTC.

This clonotype was found many times. The CDR3 is CSALAGGSYEQYF. Written as DNA, the CDR3 is TGCAGTGCGTTAGCGGGGGGGTCCTACGAGCAGTACTTC. The J gene is TRBJ2-7, the V gene TRBV20-1, with 11 bases lining up with TRBD2. Germline lookup yields CDR1 DFQATT and CDR2 SNEGSKA (reference sequence). Trimming cost V 6 bases and J 1 base; bases outside gene matches: 2. The CDR3 contains 13 residues.

The chain joins TRBV30 to TRBJ2-1, with D unresolved. Germline V gene data show CDR1 as GTSNPN and CDR2 as SVGIG (reference sequence). Trimming pared 3 bases from V and 9 bases from J, leaving 12 bases between. This CDR3 region has 12 residues. The CDR3 DNA sequence: TGTGCCTGGAGGGCTCGGTGGGGTGAGCAGTTCTTC. Translated, it gives CAWRARWGEQFF.

V usage is TRBV28 and J usage is TRBJ1-2; weak D call: TRBD1 (6 bases). V was pared by 3 bases and J by 2 bases, with 19 bases between. Germline V gene data show CDR1 as MDHEN and CDR2 as SYDVKM. The CDR3 loop spans 17 amino acids. The CDR3 DNA is TGTGCCAGCAGTTTTGAGGGTTTTACAGGGCACAACTATGGCTACACCTTC. Protein sequence: CASSFEGFTGHNYGYTF.

As to this clonotype: The junction shows a germline mismatch at one end, possibly a read error. Here the CDR3 DNA reads TGTGCTAGCAACCGACTCGGGCCAGGGGTTCAATTGTATGGCTACACCTTC. Protein product: CASNRLGPGVQLYGYTF. This sequence joins TRBV6-1 and TRBJ1-2, with D possibly TRBD1 on 6 matching bases. The CDR3 contains 17 residues. The germline V gene has CDR1 MNHNS and CDR2 SASEGT.

This chain uses TRBV10-3 with TRBJ2-7, with 11 bases lining up with TRBD1. The CDR3 has 13 amino acids. The V gene end was trimmed by 10 bases and the J gene end by 4 bases; junction bases not matched to a gene: 6. Germline CDR1 is ENHRY and CDR2 is SYGVKD. CDR3 coding DNA: TGTGCCAGTCGCCGGGACAGGGGGTACGAGCAGTACTTC. It codes for CASRRDRGYEQYF.

The chain joins TRBV5-6 to TRBJ2-2, with D uncertain. The CDR3 has 14 amino acids. V shed 0 bases and J shed 5 bases, with 8 bases lying between them. Germline V CDR1 and CDR2: SGHDT, YYEEEE. CDR3 nucleotides: TGTGCCAGCAGCTTGGCAAGGGCAACCGGGGAGCTGTTTTTT. Amino acids: CASSLARATGELFF.

This clonotype appeared once. This clone may be a read error of a much larger clone one base away. The rearrangement joins TRBV20-1 to TRBJ1-5, with D possibly being TRBD1 (6 bases). The CDR3 loop spans 14 amino acids. Germline CDR1 reads DFQATT; CDR2 reads SNEGSKA (reference sequence). In nucleotides, the CDR3 is TGCAGTGCTTGCCAAGGGGGTGGCAATCAGCCCCGGCATTTT. Translated, it gives CSACQGGGNQPRHF.

The sample holds a few counts of this clonotype. The chain joins TRBV7-2 to TRBJ2-3; the D is unclear. This CDR3 has 15 amino acids. Trimming cost V 0 bases and J 2 bases, with 9 bases left between them. CDR1 SGHTA and CDR2 FQGNSA come from the germline V gene. The CDR3: CASSLARRLTDTQYF. In DNA form, the CDR3 reads TGTGCCAGCAGCTTAGCCCGCCGCCTCACAGATACGCAGTATTTT. Together with reference TRBV7-2 and TRBJ2-3, the CDR3 gives the full variable domain: GAGVSQSPSNKVTEKGKDVELRCDPISGHTALYWYRQSLGQGLEFLIYFQGNSAPDKSGLPSDRFSAERTGGSVSTLTIQRTQQEDSAVYLCASSLARRLTDTQYFGPGTRLTVL.

This clonotype has only a few counts. This sequence joins TRBV27 and TRBJ1-6, with D possibly TRBD1 on 6 matching bases. The CDR3 extends over 15 amino acids. Per the germline V gene, CDR1 is MNHEY and CDR2 is SMNVEV (reference sequence). The V end lost 6 bases, the J end lost 10 bases, and 19 bases lay between the germline ends. CDR3 DNA: TGTGCCAGCAGGGACCTTACAGGGTGGGAATCACCCCTCCACTTT. The encoded protein is CASRDLTGWESPLHF.

This clonotype was counted many times. The chain couples TRBV15 to TRBJ1-4, with D possibly TRBD1 on 5 matching bases. Trimming stripped 0 bases from V and 3 bases from J, with 8 bases between. The CDR3 spans 15 residues. From germline, CDR1 is LNHNV and CDR2 YYDKDF (reference sequence). The chain's CDR3 is CATSRDRAPNEKLFF. As DNA, the CDR3 is TGTGCCACCAGCAGAGACAGGGCCCCTAATGAAAAACTGTTTTTT.

Ten or more counts support this clonotype. This chain joins TRBV19 and TRBJ1-6; D call uncertain. Germline V gene sequence: CDR1 LNHDA, CDR2 SQIVND (reference sequence). The CDR3 is 16 residues long. With 3 bases removed from V and 1 base from J, the gap between germline ends came to 10 bases. CDR3 nucleotide sequence: TGTGCCAGTAGTATCCAGTTTGGGTCCTATAATTCACCCCTCCACTTT. It is translated as CASSIQFGSYNSPLHF.

As DNA, the CDR3 is TGTGCCTGGAGTGTACCTGGGAGTTCACCCCTCCACTTT. Amino acid sequence: CAWSVPGSSPLHF. This chain connects TRBV30 to TRBJ1-6, with no clear D. This CDR3 region has 13 residues. Germline CDR1 reads GTSNPN; CDR2 reads SVGIG (reference sequence). V lost 0 bases to trimming and J lost 9 bases, with 9 bases between them.

This clonotype was seen a handful of times. V is TRBV4-2 and J is TRBJ2-3; 13 nucleotides align to TRBD2. J gave up 0 bases and V 4 bases, and 10 bases lay outside the gene matches. The CDR3 runs 19 residues. CDR1 is LGHNA, CDR2 YNFKEQ, per germline. As DNA, the CDR3 is TGTGCCAGCAGCCCGAGAGGACTAGCGGGGGTCCGGAGCACAGATACGCAGTATTTT. It translates to CASSPRGLAGVRSTDTQYF.

This clonotype has ten or more counts. This chain links TRBV4-3 with TRBJ1-2, with 9 positions matching TRBD1. The CDR3 has 15 amino acids. With 0 bases clipped from V and 7 bases from J, the junction kept 6 bases outside the gene matches. CDR1 LGHNA and CDR2 YSLEER come from the germline V gene. The CDR3 here is CASSQEGGGQGGYTF. Written as DNA, the CDR3 is TGCGCCAGCAGCCAAGAGGGCGGGGGACAGGGTGGCTACACCTTC.

The chain is built from TRBV7-6 and TRBJ2-2; possible D gene TRBD1, 6 bases. Looked up from germline, CDR1 is SGHVS and CDR2 is FNYEAQ. Trimming took off 5 bases at V and 0 bases at J, with 10 bases between the two ends. This CDR3 has 15 amino acids. The CDR3 reads CASSLGTPNTGELFF. CDR3 coding DNA: TGTGCCAGCAGCCTAGGGACACCGAACACCGGGGAGCTGTTTTTT. Variable domain in full (rest from reference TRBV7-6 and TRBJ2-2): GAGVSQSPRYKVTKRGQDVALRCDPISGHVSLYWYRQALGQGPEFLTYFNYEAQQDKSGLPNDRFSAERPEGSISTLTIQRTEQRDSAMYRCASSLGTPNTGELFFGEGSRLTVL.

The V and J genes are TRBV29-1 and TRBJ1-1, with D possibly TRBD1 on 5 matching bases. Germline CDR1 SQVTM, CDR2 ANQGSEA. V gave up 3 bases and J gave up 5 bases, with 13 bases separating them. The CDR3 is made up of 13 amino acids. CDR3 loop: CSVDLLGGTEAFF. Here the CDR3 DNA reads TGCAGCGTTGATCTTCTTGGGGGGACTGAAGCTTTCTTT.

Many counts were recorded for this clonotype. This chain uses TRBV25-1 with TRBJ2-5; weak D call: TRBD2 (7 bases). CDR1 is MGHDK and CDR2 is SYGVNS in the germline V gene. This CDR3 region has 16 residues. The ends were cut back, 6 bases at V and 5 bases at J, with 22 bases in the middle. CDR3 residues: CASSPTEGGPSETQYF. For the CDR3, the DNA is TGTGCCAGCAGCCCCACGGAGGGGGGGCCTTCTGAGACCCAGTACTTC.

Of note for this clonotype: The junction departs from germline at one end; a sequencing error may be responsible. The J gene is TRBJ2-3, the V gene TRBV6-1, with D possibly matching TRBD1 (6 bases). The CDR3 extends over 14 amino acids. Germline CDR1 is MNHNS and CDR2 is SASEGT. The CDR3 region has the DNA TGTGCCAGCAGCCCAAGACAGGCAACAGGTACGCAGTATTTT. This sequence encodes CASSPRQATGTQYF.

The CDR3 loop is CATSDNGTSLYEQYF. Here the CDR3 DNA reads TGTGCCACCAGTGATAACGGGACTAGCCTTTACGAGCAGTACTTC. The chain uses TRBV24-1 and TRBJ2-7, with TRBD2 identical over 9 bases. V dropped 3 bases and J dropped 4; count of bases not matched to a gene: 6. The CDR3 is 15 amino acids. Germline values: CDR1 KGHDR, CDR2 SFDVKD.

The chain employs TRBV10-3 and TRBJ2-7, with D perhaps TRBD1 (5 bases). This CDR3 has 16 residues. V gave up 4 bases and J gave up 0 bases, with 16 bases separating them. Germline CDR1 reads ENHRY; CDR2 reads SYGVKD. CDR3 loop: CAISAEAGSSSYEQYF. The DNA for the CDR3 is TGTGCCATCAGTGCTGAGGCAGGGTCGAGCTCCTACGAGCAGTACTTC.